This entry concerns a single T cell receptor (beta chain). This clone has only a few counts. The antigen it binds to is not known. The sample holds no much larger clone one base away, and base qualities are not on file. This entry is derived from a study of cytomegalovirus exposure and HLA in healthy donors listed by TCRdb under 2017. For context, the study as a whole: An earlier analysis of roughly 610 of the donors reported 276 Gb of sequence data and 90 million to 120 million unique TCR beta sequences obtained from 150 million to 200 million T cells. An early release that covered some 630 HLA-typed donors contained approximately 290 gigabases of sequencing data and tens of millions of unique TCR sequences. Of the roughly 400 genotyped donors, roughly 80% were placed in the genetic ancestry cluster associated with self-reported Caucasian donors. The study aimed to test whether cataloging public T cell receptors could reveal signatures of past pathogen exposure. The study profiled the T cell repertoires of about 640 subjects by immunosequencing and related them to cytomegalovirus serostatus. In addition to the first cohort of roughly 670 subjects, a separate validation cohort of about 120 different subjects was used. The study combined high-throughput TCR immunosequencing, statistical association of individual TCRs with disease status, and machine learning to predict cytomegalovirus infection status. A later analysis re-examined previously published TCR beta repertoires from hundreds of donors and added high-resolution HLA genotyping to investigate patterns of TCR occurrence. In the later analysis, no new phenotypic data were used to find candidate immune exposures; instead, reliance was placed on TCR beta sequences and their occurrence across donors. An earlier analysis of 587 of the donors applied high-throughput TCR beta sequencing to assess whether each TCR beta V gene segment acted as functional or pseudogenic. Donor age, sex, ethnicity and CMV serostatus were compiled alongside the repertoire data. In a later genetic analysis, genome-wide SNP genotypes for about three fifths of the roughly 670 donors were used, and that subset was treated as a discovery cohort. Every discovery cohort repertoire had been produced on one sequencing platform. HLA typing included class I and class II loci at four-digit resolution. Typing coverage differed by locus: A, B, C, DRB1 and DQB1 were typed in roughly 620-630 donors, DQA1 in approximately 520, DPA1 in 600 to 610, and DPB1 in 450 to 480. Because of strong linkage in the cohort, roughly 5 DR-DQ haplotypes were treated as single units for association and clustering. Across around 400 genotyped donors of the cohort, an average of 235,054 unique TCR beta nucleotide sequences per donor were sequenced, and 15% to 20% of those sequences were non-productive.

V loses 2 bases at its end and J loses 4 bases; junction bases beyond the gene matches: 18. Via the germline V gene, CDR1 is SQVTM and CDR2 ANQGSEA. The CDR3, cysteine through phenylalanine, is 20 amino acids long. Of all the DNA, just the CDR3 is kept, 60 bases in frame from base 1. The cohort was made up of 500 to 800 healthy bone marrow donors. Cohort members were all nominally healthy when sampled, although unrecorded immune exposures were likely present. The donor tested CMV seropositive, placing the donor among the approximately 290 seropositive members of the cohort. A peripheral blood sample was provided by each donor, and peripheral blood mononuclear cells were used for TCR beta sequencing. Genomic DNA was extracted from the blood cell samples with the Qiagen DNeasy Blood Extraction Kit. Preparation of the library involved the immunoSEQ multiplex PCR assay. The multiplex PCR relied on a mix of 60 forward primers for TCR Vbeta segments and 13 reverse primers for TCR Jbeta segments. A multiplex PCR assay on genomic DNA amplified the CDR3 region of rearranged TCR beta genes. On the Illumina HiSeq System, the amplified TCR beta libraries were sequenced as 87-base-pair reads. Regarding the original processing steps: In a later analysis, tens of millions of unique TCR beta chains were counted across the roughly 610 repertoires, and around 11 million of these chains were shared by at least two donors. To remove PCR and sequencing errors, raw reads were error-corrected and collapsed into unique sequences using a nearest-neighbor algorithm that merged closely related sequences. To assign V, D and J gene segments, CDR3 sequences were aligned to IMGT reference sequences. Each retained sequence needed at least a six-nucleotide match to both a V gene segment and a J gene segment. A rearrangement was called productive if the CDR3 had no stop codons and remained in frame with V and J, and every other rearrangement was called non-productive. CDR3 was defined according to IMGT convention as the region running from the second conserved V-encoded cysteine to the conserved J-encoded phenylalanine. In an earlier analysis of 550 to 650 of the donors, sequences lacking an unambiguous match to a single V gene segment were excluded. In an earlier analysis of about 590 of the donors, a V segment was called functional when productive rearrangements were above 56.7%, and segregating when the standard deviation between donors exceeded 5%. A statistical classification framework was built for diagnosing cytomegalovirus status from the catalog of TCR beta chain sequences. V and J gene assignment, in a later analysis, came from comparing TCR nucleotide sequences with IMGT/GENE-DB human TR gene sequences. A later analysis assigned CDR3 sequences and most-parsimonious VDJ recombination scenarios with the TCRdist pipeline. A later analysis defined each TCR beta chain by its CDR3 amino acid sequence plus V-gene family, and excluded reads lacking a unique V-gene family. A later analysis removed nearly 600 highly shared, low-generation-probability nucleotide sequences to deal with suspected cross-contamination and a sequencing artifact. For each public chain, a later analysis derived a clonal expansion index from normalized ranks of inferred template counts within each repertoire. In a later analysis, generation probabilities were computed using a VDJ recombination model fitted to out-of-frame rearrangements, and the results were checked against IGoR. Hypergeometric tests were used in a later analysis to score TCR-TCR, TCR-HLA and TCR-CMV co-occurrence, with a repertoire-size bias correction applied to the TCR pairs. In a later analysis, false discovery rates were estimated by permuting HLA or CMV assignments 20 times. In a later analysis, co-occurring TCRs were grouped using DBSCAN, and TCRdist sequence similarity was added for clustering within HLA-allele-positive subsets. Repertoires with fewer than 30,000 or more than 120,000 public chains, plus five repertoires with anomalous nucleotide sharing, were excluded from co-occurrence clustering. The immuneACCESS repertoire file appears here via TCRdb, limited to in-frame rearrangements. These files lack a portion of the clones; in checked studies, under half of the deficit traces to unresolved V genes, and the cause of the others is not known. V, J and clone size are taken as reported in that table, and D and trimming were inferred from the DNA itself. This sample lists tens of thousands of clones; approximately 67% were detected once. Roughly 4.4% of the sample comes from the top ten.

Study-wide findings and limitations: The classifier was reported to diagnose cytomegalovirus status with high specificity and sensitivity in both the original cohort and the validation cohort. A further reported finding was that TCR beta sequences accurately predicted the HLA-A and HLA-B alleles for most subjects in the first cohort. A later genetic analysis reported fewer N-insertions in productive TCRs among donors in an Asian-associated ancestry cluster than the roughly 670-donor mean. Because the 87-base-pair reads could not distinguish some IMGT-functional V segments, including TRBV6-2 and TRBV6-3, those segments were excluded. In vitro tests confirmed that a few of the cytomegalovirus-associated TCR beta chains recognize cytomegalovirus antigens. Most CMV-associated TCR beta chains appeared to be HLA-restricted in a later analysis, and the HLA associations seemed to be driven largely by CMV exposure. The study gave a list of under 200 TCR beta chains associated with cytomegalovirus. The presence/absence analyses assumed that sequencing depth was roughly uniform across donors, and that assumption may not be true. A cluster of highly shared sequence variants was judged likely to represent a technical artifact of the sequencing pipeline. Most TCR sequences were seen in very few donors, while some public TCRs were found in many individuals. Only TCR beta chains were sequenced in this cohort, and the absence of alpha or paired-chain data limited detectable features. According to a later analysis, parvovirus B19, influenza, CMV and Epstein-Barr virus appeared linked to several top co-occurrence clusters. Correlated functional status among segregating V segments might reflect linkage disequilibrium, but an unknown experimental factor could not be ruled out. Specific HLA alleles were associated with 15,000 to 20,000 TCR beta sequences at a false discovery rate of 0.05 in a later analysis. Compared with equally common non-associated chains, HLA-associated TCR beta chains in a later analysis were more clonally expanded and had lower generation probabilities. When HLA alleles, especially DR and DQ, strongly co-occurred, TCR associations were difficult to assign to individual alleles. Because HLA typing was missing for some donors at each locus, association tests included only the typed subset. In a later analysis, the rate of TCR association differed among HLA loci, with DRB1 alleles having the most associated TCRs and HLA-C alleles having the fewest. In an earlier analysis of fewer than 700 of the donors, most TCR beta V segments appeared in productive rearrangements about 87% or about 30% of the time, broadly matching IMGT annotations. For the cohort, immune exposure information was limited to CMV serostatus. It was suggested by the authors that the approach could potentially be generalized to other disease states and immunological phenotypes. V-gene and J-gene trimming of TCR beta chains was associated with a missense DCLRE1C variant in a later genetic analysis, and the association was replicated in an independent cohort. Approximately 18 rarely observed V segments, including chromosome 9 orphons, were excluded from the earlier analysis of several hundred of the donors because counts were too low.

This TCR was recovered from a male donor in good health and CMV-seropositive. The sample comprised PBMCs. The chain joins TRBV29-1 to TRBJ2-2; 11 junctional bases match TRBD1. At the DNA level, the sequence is TGCAGCGTTGAAATTCCGGGACAGGGGGTATTGGGGGGTGGCACCGGGGAGCTGTTTTTT. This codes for CSVEIPGQGVLGGGTGELFF.